The 12 T cell receptor beta chains reported below all come from one sample, sequenced in a study of T cell repertoires in cytomegalovirus infection. No cognate antigen is known for these TCRs. MiXCR, run by TCRdb on the reads, gives a single entry per CDR3 protein. The data contain 600,000 to 700,000 distinct CDR3 sequences, roughly 30% of them singletons. The specimen was cultured PBMCs, collected from culture after CMV antigen stimulation. The receptors were sampled from a human donor in good health (CMV status not recorded). Some clones in this sample may be carry-over from other donors' samples.

The chain employs TRBV7-2 and TRBJ2-7; 8 bases align to TRBD2. The CDR3 is made up of 15 amino acids. Germline V gene lookup returns CDR1 SGHTA and CDR2 FQGNSA. Trimming removed 5 bases from V and 2 bases from J; junction bases left unmatched: 8. CDR3 region: CASSARAGAPYEQYF. As DNA, the CDR3 is TGTGCCAGCAGCGCCCGAGCGGGAGCCCCCTACGAGCAGTACTTC.

This clonotype was picked up a small number of times. The chain joins TRBV5-1 to TRBJ1-5; D ambiguous. V lost 0 bases and J 0 bases, leaving 13 bases between the germline ends. In germline, CDR1 is SGHRS, CDR2 YFSETQ. This CDR3 comprises 17 residues. The CDR3: CASSLDGRPDSNQPQHF. Written as DNA, the CDR3 is TGCGCCAGCAGCTTGGACGGGCGGCCCGATAGCAATCAGCCCCAGCATTTT. The variable domain in full, completed from reference TRBV5-1 and TRBJ1-5, reads KAGVTQTPRYLIKTRGQQVTLSCSPISGHRSVSWYQQTPGQGLQFLFEYFSETQRNKGNFPGRFSGRQFSNSRSEMNVSTLELGDSALYLCASSLDGRPDSNQPQHFGDGTRLSIL.

The chain joins TRBV6-2 or TRBV6-3 to TRBJ2-4, with D perhaps TRBD2 (5 bases). V was pared by 6 bases and J by 1 base, with 16 bases between. Germline CDR1 and CDR2: MNHEY and SVGEGT. This CDR3 has 16 amino acids. The DNA of the CDR3 is TGTGCCAGCAGGACTACTGGGCCCTCGGCCAAAAACATTCAGTACTTC. The encoded protein is CASRTTGPSAKNIQYF.

This clonotype appeared many times. The rearrangement joins TRBV7-2 to TRBJ2-5; D is perhaps TRBD1 (6 bases). Trimming shortened V by 5 bases and J by 5 bases, and 18 bases separated the two germline ends. Per the germline V gene, CDR1 is SGHTA and CDR2 is FQGNSA. CDR3 length: 15 residues. CDR3 in DNA: TGTGCCAGCAGCCTCTCCAGGGGTGTTCCGGAGACCCAGTACTTC. Translated: CASSLSRGVPETQYF.

The chain couples TRBV27 to TRBJ1-1, with 8 bases lining up with TRBD1. Germline assignment: CDR1 MNHEY and CDR2 SMNVEV (reference sequence). The CDR3 loop spans 15 amino acids. The V segment lost 5 bases and the J segment 5 bases; nucleotides outside the gene matches: 10. CDR3 in DNA: TGTGCCAGCAGTCCCCGGGACAGGAGTGGGACTGAAGCTTTCTTT. Protein product: CASSPRDRSGTEAFF.

The table lists this clonotype with a few counts. The chain combines TRBV6-1 with TRBJ1-5; D remains ambiguous. The CDR3 runs 14 residues. Germline-derived CDR1 and CDR2 are MNHNS and SASEGT. V shed 2 bases and J shed 1 base, with 6 bases lying between them. CDR3 protein: CASSETRSNQPQHF. CDR3 nucleotide sequence: TGTGCCAGCAGTGAAACACGGAGCAATCAGCCCCAGCATTTT.

The chain couples TRBV4-3 to TRBJ2-1; TRBD1 matches at 8 bases. Germline CDR1 reads LGHNA; CDR2 reads YSLEER. This CDR3 is built from 16 residues. With 2 bases clipped from V and 3 bases from J, the junction kept 6 bases outside the gene matches. CDR3 residues: CASSQRTGWYYNEQFF. The CDR3 DNA follows: TGCGCCAGCAGCCAAAGGACAGGGTGGTACTACAATGAGCAGTTCTTC.

This clonotype was found a few times. The chain is built from TRBV11-2 and TRBJ2-3, with 13 nucleotides matching TRBD2. From germline, CDR1 is SGHAT and CDR2 FQNNGV. Trimming at V came to 4 bases and at J to 2 bases, leaving 6 bases not matched to a gene. The CDR3 consists of 17 residues. CDR3: CASSSLLAGGFTDTQYF. As DNA, the CDR3 is TGTGCCAGCAGCTCTTTACTAGCGGGGGGGTTCACAGATACGCAGTATTTT.

V usage is TRBV29-1 and J usage is TRBJ2-7, with D uncertain. The V gene lost 6 bases and the J gene lost 5 bases, with 20 bases spanning the gap. This CDR3 has 14 residues. Germline-derived CDR1 and CDR2 are SQVTM and ANQGSEA. DNA for the CDR3: TGCAGCGTCCCCCCCGTAAGGGTCTTGAACGAGCAGTACTTC. Encoded protein: CSVPPVRVLNEQYF.

The V and J genes are TRBV7-7 and TRBJ2-5; 8 bases fit TRBD1. Looked up from germline, CDR1 is SSHAT and CDR2 is FNYEAQ (reference sequence). The CDR3 totals 14 residues. V shed 5 bases, J shed 6 bases, and the junction held 8 bases outside the gene matches. CDR3 DNA: TGTGCCAGCAGCCCCAGCCAGGGGGCCAAGACCCAGTACTTC. It encodes CASSPSQGAKTQYF. Using reference TRBV7-7 and TRBJ2-5 for the parts outside the CDR3, the full variable domain is GAGVSQSPRYKVTKRGQDVTLRCDPISSHATLYWYQQALGQGPEFLTYFNYEAQPDKSGLPSDRFSAERPEGSISTLTIQRTEQRDSAMYRCASSPSQGAKTQYFGPGTRLLVL.

This chain uses TRBV7-2 with TRBJ1-1; D not resolved. This CDR3 has 15 amino acids. The germline gives CDR1 SGHTA, CDR2 FQGNSA. Trimming removed 1 base at V and 1 base at J, with 10 bases between. As DNA, the CDR3 is TGTGCCAGCAGCTTAGGTGGCCAATGGAACACTGAAGCTTTCTTT. Encoded protein: CASSLGGQWNTEAFF.

The chain is built from TRBV6-1 and TRBJ1-3; 10 bases line up with TRBD1. This CDR3 is built from 14 residues. Germline V CDR1 and CDR2: MNHNS, SASEGT. J gave up 9 bases and V 7 bases, and 9 bases lay outside the gene matches. The CDR3 bases are TGTGCCAGCACCAAGGGACAGGGGATAGGCACCATATATTTT. This encodes CASTKGQGIGTIYF.